The source of this TCR beta chain is a study of CD4 T cells in relation to SARS-CoV-2 and coronaviruses. Study background: Controls used an HIV-1 Nef peptide pool or no peptide.

A remark on this clone: No antigen is known for it.

The unexposed donors gave CD4+ T cells in about 2011-2019, prior to COVID-19. The cells were cultured for around ten days before CD4+ T cells were isolated. Generated by immunoSEQ multiplex PCR, the TCRdb table keeps only in-frame clones and is missing some. The sample contains roughly 20,000 clones, about 80% of which appear only once. This CDR3 has 12 amino acids. V dropped 11 bases and J dropped 1 base, with 6 bases sitting between them. The origin of this receptor is a human donor in good health. This chain joins TRBV12-3 or TRBV12-4 and TRBJ2-6, with D uncertain. Sequenced: CD4+ T cells from PBMCs, cultured in vitro. This CDR3 is CALQSGANVLTF. The CDR3 nucleotides read TGTGCCCTACAGTCTGGGGCCAACGTCCTGACTTTC.